The sequence of this TCR beta chain was determined in a study of shared T cell receptors in the human thymus. Assay: immunoSEQ multiplex PCR; the TCRdb copy retains only in-frame clones and omits some. The sample carries hundreds of thousands of clones, 88% recorded once. The CDR3 totals 15 residues. Trimming removed 3 bases from V and 2 bases from J, with 13 bases in between. Germline CDR1 is SGHRS and CDR2 is YFSETQ. This sample also appeared in a second study, on human thymus T cells. Per that paper: Corrective surgery for congenital heart defects was being performed on the healthy Finnish infants who served as donors. In corrective heart surgery, resections were taken, and these provided the thymus tissue. Within thymic and blood repertoires, V and J gene usage appeared to be biased. Unrelated individuals were reported by related research to share highly overlapping thymic repertoires.

The TCR comes from a boy under two years old with a congenital heart defect. Input material: thymocytes. This sequence joins TRBV5-1 and TRBJ2-3, with TRBD2 as a possible D gene (6 bases). The CDR3 DNA sequence: TGCGCCAGCAGCTCACTAGGGGAGGCCACAGATACGCAGTATTTT. As protein: CASSSLGEATDTQYF.